Presented here are 20 T cell receptor beta chains from one specimen sequenced in a study of T cell changes during pregnancy in multiple sclerosis. Profiling relied on immunoSEQ multiplex PCR, and the TCRdb table lists in-frame clones only, not all of them. Counted here are around 81,000 clones, around 90% occurring once; the ten biggest clones make up 3.7%. The specimen was peripheral blood, collected after pregnancy. Receptors originate from a female donor in good health, enrolled as a control in a pregnancy study.

The chain combines TRBV4-1 with TRBJ2-5; 7 bases match TRBD2. The CDR3 runs 14 residues. From germline, CDR1 is MGHRA and CDR2 YSYEKL. Trimming at V came to 0 bases and at J to 4 bases, leaving 2 bases not matched to a gene. CDR3 sequence: CASSQEERGETQYF. CDR3 DNA sequence: TGCGCCAGCAGCCAAGAAGAGCGGGGAGAGACCCAGTACTTC.

The table lists this clone with a count of one. V and J are TRBV27 and TRBJ1-1; 8 positions agree with TRBD1. The CDR3 loop spans 17 amino acids. The V gene's germline CDR1 is MNHEY and CDR2 SMNVEV (reference sequence). Trimming took 5 bases from V and 8 from J; bases not matched to a gene: 19. The CDR3 here is CASSPALRGRWGSEAFF. The CDR3 nucleotides are TGTGCCAGCAGTCCCGCCCTCAGGGGGCGGTGGGGTTCAGAAGCTTTCTTT.

The chain links TRBV7-9 to TRBJ2-5; 7 bases are a match to TRBD2. With 6 bases clipped from V and 5 bases from J, the junction kept 12 bases outside the gene matches. The V gene's germline CDR1 is SEHNR and CDR2 FQNEAQ (reference sequence). This CDR3 is 15 amino acids long. The CDR3 reads CASREGEGGAETQYF. Written as DNA, the CDR3 is TGTGCCAGCAGAGAAGGGGAGGGTGGTGCGGAGACCCAGTACTTC.

The rearrangement links TRBV2 to TRBJ1-1; the D gene is possibly TRBD1 (6 bases). From germline, CDR1 is SNHLY and CDR2 FYNNEI. V was shortened by 6 bases and J by 5 bases, with 19 bases between the two germline ends. The CDR3 has 15 residues. CDR3 sequence reads: CASRLITGRSTEAFF. The CDR3 DNA reads TGTGCCAGCAGACTAATAACAGGGCGCAGTACTGAAGCTTTCTTT.

The J gene is TRBJ2-1, the V gene TRBV7-3; 7 bases align to TRBD2. V shed 7 bases, J shed 2 bases, and the junction held 11 bases outside the gene matches. Germline assignment: CDR1 SGHTA and CDR2 FQGTGA. CDR3 length: 16 residues. For the CDR3, the DNA is TGTGCCAGCACCATGGGGGGGGGACCCACCTACAATGAGCAGTTCTTC. This codes for CASTMGGGPTYNEQFF.

The chain couples TRBV5-6 to TRBJ2-1, with TRBD1 matching over 7 bases. This CDR3 spans 15 amino acids. The V gene's germline CDR1 is SGHDT and CDR2 YYEEEE. Trimming cost V 4 bases and J 3 bases; bases outside gene matches: 7. For the CDR3, the DNA is TGTGCCAGCAGCCCTACAGGGGCTGGCTACAATGAGCAGTTCTTC. This sequence encodes CASSPTGAGYNEQFF.

The chain combines TRBV27 with TRBJ2-1, with TRBD2 matching 14 bases. The germline CDR1 and CDR2 sequences are MNHEY and SMNVEV (reference sequence). Trimming cost V 3 bases and J 5 bases; bases outside gene matches: 6. The CDR3 spans 17 residues. The CDR3 sequence is CASSFVTSGRDHNEQFF. CDR3 coding DNA: TGTGCCAGCAGTTTTGTGACTAGCGGGAGGGACCACAATGAGCAGTTCTTC.

This rearrangement joins TRBV11-2 to TRBJ2-1, with unresolved D. The V end was cut by 5 bases, the J end by 5 bases, with 10 bases between. The CDR3 is 13 amino acids. Looked up from germline, CDR1 is SGHAT and CDR2 is FQNNGV. The CDR3 DNA is TGTGCCAGCAGCCTTAGTCTAGACAATGAGCAGTTCTTC. This translates into CASSLSLDNEQFF.

This chain links TRBV4-1 with TRBJ1-1, with 11 bases lining up with TRBD1. The CDR3 covers 15 residues. CDR1 and CDR2 (germline): MGHRA, YSYEKL. The V gene end was trimmed by 6 bases and the J gene end by 5 bases; junction bases not matched to a gene: 8. The CDR3 loop is CASRKGTGGKTEAFF. CDR3 nucleotides: TGCGCCAGCAGGAAGGGGACAGGGGGTAAAACTGAAGCTTTCTTT.

The rearrangement joins TRBV7-6 to TRBJ1-5; tentative D call: TRBD1 (6 bases). V was trimmed by 5 bases and J by 4 bases, leaving 12 bases between them. Germline loops: CDR1 SGHVS, CDR2 FNYEAQ. The CDR3 totals 14 residues. CDR3 amino acids: CASSIQGGNQPQHF. In DNA, the CDR3 is TGTGCCAGCAGCATTCAAGGGGGTAATCAGCCCCAGCATTTT.

This chain uses TRBV10-3 with TRBJ2-2; TRBD1 agrees at 10 bases. The V gene's germline CDR1 is ENHRY and CDR2 SYGVKD. The CDR3 consists of 17 residues. V was clipped by 0 bases and J by 5 bases; unmatched bases: 6. CDR3 sequence (DNA): TGTGCCATCAGTGAGTCGGTTACGGGACAGGGGACCGGGGAGCTGTTTTTT. This encodes CAISESVTGQGTGELFF.

This chain joins TRBV19 and TRBJ2-7; 8 nucleotides align to TRBD1. Germline V gene lookup returns CDR1 LNHDA and CDR2 SQIVND (reference sequence). Losses at the gene ends were 3 bases for V and 2 bases for J; bases not matched to a gene: 6. The CDR3 length is 15 residues. CDR3 sequence (DNA): TGTGCCAGTAGTATGGCCGGGACAGGCACCTACGAGCAGTACTTC. As protein: CASSMAGTGTYEQYF.

This chain links TRBV7-2 with TRBJ1-2; D unresolved. V was trimmed by 1 base and J by 3 bases, leaving 9 bases between them. This CDR3 has 14 residues. Germline CDR1 and CDR2: SGHTA and FQGNSA. Here the CDR3 reads CASSLGAEDYGYTF. CDR3 coding DNA: TGTGCCAGCAGCTTAGGGGCGGAGGACTATGGCTACACCTTC.

The CDR3 loop reads CASSEAGRGRGAFF. The CDR3 bases are TGTGCCAGCAGTGAAGCGGGCAGGGGGCGCGGGGCTTTCTTT. The chain couples TRBV6-1 to TRBJ1-1; 8 bases fit TRBD1. Trimming removed 0 bases from V and 11 bases from J; junction bases left unmatched: 8. This CDR3 region has 14 residues. Per germline, CDR1 MNHNS and CDR2 SASEGT.

The chain uses TRBV2 and TRBJ1-2; D perhaps matches TRBD1 (6 bases). Germline CDR1 and CDR2: SNHLY and FYNNEI. The CDR3 runs 15 residues. V lost 5 bases, J lost 3 bases, and 16 bases lay in between. This CDR3 is CASSLAIQGYYGYTF. The CDR3 nucleotides read TGTGCCAGCAGTCTAGCAATACAGGGATACTATGGCTACACCTTC.

The chain couples TRBV5-1 to TRBJ2-1, with 9 positions matching TRBD2. The CDR3 runs to 16 residues. V dropped 4 bases and J dropped 8; count of bases not matched to a gene: 13. Germline loops: CDR1 SGHRS, CDR2 YFSETQ. CDR3 in amino acids: CASSREGSGSAYEQFF. In nucleotides, the CDR3 is TGCGCCAGCAGCCGGGAGGGTAGCGGGAGTGCCTATGAGCAGTTCTTC.

The CDR3 protein is CASSSPGAKNIQYF. CDR3 bases: TGTGCCAGCAGCTCCCCGGGAGCCAAAAACATTCAGTACTTC. This chain connects TRBV13 to TRBJ2-4; D unclear. This CDR3 spans 14 amino acids. In germline, CDR1 is PRHDT, CDR2 FYEKMQ (reference sequence). Trimming took off 4 bases at V and 0 bases at J, with 7 bases between the two ends.

The chain combines TRBV10-3 with TRBJ1-2; D may be TRBD1 (6 bases). CDR3 length equals 16 residues. V dropped 10 bases and J dropped 5 bases, with 26 bases sitting between them. Germline loops: CDR1 ENHRY, CDR2 SYGVKD. The CDR3 nucleotides read TGTGCCACGAAAAGGCCGTCAAAACAGGGAGGGTATGGCTACACCTTC. Protein: CATKRPSKQGGYGYTF.

V is TRBV7-3 and J is TRBJ2-3, with TRBD2 matching 9 bases. There are 17 residues in the CDR3. Trimming took 1 base from V and 3 from J; bases not matched to a gene: 8. Germline CDR1 SGHTA, CDR2 FQGTGA. The CDR3 reads CASSLRVASGDTDTQYF. The CDR3 DNA reads TGTGCCAGCAGCTTAAGGGTGGCTAGCGGGGATACAGATACGCAGTATTTT.

This clone was observed a single time. The chain joins TRBV7-9 to TRBJ2-3, with 12 bases identical to TRBD2. The CDR3 has 15 residues. The V gene's germline CDR1 is SEHNR and CDR2 FQNEAQ (reference sequence). The V and J ends lost 5 bases and 8 bases, in that order; junction bases with no gene match: 8. In nucleotides, the CDR3 is TGTGCCAGCAGCGCCACTAGCGGGGGGCGGGGTACGCAGTATTTT. Translated, it gives CASSATSGGRGTQYF.